This passage covers 23 T cell receptor beta chains from one sample sequenced in a study of cytomegalovirus exposure and HLA in healthy donors. Amplification used 60 Vbeta primers and 13 Jbeta primers. Sequenced by immunoSEQ multiplex PCR; TCRdb stores in-frame clones only, minus some. The repertoire holds approximately 210,000 clones, with 85% to 90% as singletons. Sequenced material: PBMCs. The receptors derive from a man younger than 45 in good health and CMV-seronegative.

The chain's CDR3 is CSVVPGSVYYNEQFF. CDR3 nucleotide sequence: TGCAGCGTCGTGCCAGGGTCCGTCTATTACAATGAGCAGTTCTTC. The chain combines TRBV29-1 with TRBJ2-1, with D tentatively TRBD1 (5 bases). This CDR3 has 15 residues. Looked up from germline, CDR1 is SQVTM and CDR2 is ANQGSEA. With 6 bases removed from V and 4 bases from J, the gap between germline ends came to 19 bases.

This clone appeared a few times. The V call is TRBV5-6, the J call TRBJ1-5, with unresolved D. V was clipped by 0 bases and J by 4 bases, with 20 bases between them. Germline V gene data show CDR1 as SGHDT and CDR2 as YYEEEE. This CDR3 region has 18 residues. In nucleotides, the CDR3 is TGTGCCAGCAGCTTGGTGTCCGGGTGGCGCGCGGCAAATCAGCCCCAGCATTTT. Translating gives CASSLVSGWRAANQPQHF.

This clone was observed a single time. This chain links TRBV10-1 with TRBJ2-7; a possible D gene is TRBD2 (6 bases). CDR1 WNHNN and CDR2 SYGVQD come from the germline V gene (reference sequence). CDR3 length: 17 residues. V gave up 2 bases and J gave up 1 base, with 18 bases separating them. The CDR3 protein is CASSETSSSDYSYEQYF. The CDR3 coding sequence is TGCGCCAGCAGTGAGACCTCCTCGTCGGACTATTCCTACGAGCAGTACTTC.

The V gene is TRBV6-4, the J gene TRBJ2-1; tentative D call: TRBD2 (7 bases). CDR1 is MRHNA and CDR2 is SNTAGT in the germline V gene. The CDR3 contains 15 residues. The germline V and J ends were trimmed by 0 bases and 6 bases, with 12 bases remaining between them. In nucleotides, the CDR3 is TGTGCCAGCAGTGACTCAGGGGGGGAGAGCAATGAGCAGTTCTTC. Its protein is CASSDSGGESNEQFF.

About this clone: At one boundary the junction diverges from the germline segment, which might be a read error. The chain has TRBV5-1 and TRBJ2-3, with a tentative D call TRBD1 (7 bases). There are 16 residues in the CDR3. The germline CDR1 and CDR2 sequences are SGHRS and YFSETQ. The CDR3 reads CTSSLGQGGRIDTQYF. DNA of the CDR3: TGCACCAGCAGCTTGGGTCAGGGGGGCCGTATAGATACGCAGTATTTT.

The V call is TRBV6-6, the J call TRBJ1-2; 10 bases are a match to TRBD1. This CDR3 is 13 amino acids long. Trimming at V came to 5 bases and at J to 6 bases, leaving 3 bases not matched to a gene. Germline V CDR1 and CDR2: MNHNY, SVGAGI (reference sequence). CDR3 coding DNA: TGTGCCAGCAGTCCGACAGGGGGCCATGGCTACACCTTC. Protein product: CASSPTGGHGYTF.

This clone was observed once. The V gene is TRBV27, the J gene TRBJ2-3, with 7 nucleotides matching TRBD1. Unmatched junction bases numbered 4, after V lost 8 bases and J lost 8 bases. The length of the CDR3 is 11 residues. Germline V gene sequence: CDR1 MNHEY, CDR2 SMNVEV (reference sequence). The CDR3 bases are TGTGCCAGCCATAGGGGGCGTACGCAGTATTTT. Amino acids: CASHRGRTQYF.

This chain uses TRBV2 with TRBJ2-2; D not certain. The V and J ends lost 5 bases and 4 bases respectively, with 8 bases between them. Germline values: CDR1 SNHLY, CDR2 FYNNEI. This CDR3 has 13 residues. The CDR3 DNA follows: TGTGCCAGCAGTCCACTCCGCACCGGGGAGCTGTTTTTT. Protein sequence: CASSPLRTGELFF.

The chain employs TRBV19 and TRBJ2-5; a possible D gene is TRBD1 (5 bases). This CDR3 is built from 14 residues. The V gene lost 3 bases and the J gene lost 1 base, with 9 bases spanning the gap. CDR1 LNHDA and CDR2 SQIVND come from the germline V gene (reference sequence). The CDR3 nucleotides read TGTGCCAGTAGTATTAGGCAGGGCCAAGAGACCCAGTACTTC. This sequence encodes CASSIRQGQETQYF.

This clone was observed once. The chain combines TRBV2 with TRBJ1-6, with D possibly being TRBD1 (5 bases). Per the germline V gene, CDR1 is SNHLY and CDR2 is FYNNEI. This CDR3 region has 12 residues. Trimming removed 7 bases at V and 9 bases at J, with 10 bases between. CDR3 sequence (DNA): TGTGCCAGCACGTTGGGGGGTTCACCCCTCCACTTT. It yields the protein CASTLGGSPLHF. Supplemented by reference TRBV2 and TRBJ1-6, the full variable domain reads EPEVTQTPSHQVTQMGQEVILRCVPISNHLYFYWYRQILGQKVEFLVSFYNNEISEKSEIFDDQFSVERPDGSNFTLKIRSTKLEDSAMYFCASTLGGSPLHFGNGTRLTVT.

The gene calls are TRBV19 and TRBJ2-7; D might be TRBD1 (6 bases). V lost 6 bases, J lost 4 bases, and 16 bases lay in between. The CDR3 sequence is 14 residues long. Germline loops: CDR1 LNHDA, CDR2 SQIVND (reference sequence). The CDR3 loop is CASSPGTLVYEQYF. In nucleotides, the CDR3 is TGTGCCAGTAGCCCTGGGACACTTGTTTACGAGCAGTACTTC.

Remarks on this clone: At one end, the junction sequence differs from germline, possibly due to a read error. The chain links TRBV7-9 to TRBJ2-7; a weak D match, TRBD1 (5 bases). The germline CDR1 and CDR2 sequences are SEHNR and FQNEAQ (reference sequence). The CDR3 is 14 residues long. The CDR3 is CASSFVARGYEQYF. In DNA form, the CDR3 reads TGTGCCAGCAGCTTTGTTGCTAGGGGCTACGAGCAGTATTTC. The full variable domain, its missing parts supplied by reference TRBV7-9 and TRBJ2-7, is DTGVSQNPRHKITKRGQNVTFRCDPISEHNRLYWYRQTLGQGPEFLTYFQNEAQLEKSRLLSDRFSAERPKGSFSTLEIQRTEQGDSAMYLCASSFVARGYEQYFGPGTRLTVT.

The chain employs TRBV19 and TRBJ2-1; 10 nucleotides align to TRBD1. After removal of 6 bases from V and 8 bases from J, the junction contained 16 bases not matched to a gene. This CDR3 contains 17 residues. CDR1 and CDR2 (germline): LNHDA, SQIVND (reference sequence). The CDR3 here is CASREGVGGTGVYEQFF. The CDR3 nucleotides are TGTGCCAGTAGGGAGGGGGTAGGAGGGACAGGGGTTTATGAGCAGTTCTTC.

This sequence joins TRBV4-1 and TRBJ2-7, with TRBD2 matching over 15 bases. CDR3 size: 20 residues. The germline V gene encodes CDR1 MGHRA and CDR2 YSYEKL. Losses at the gene ends were 3 bases for V and 0 bases for J; bases not matched to a gene: 12. The DNA of the CDR3 is TGCGCCAGCAGCCATATCGGACTAGCGGGAGGGCCCGAGGGCTCCTACGAGCAGTACTTC. The encoded protein is CASSHIGLAGGPEGSYEQYF.

The CDR3, as DNA: TGTGCCAGCTCACCAACGACAGGGGGCTATGGCTACACCTTC. It translates to CASSPTTGGYGYTF. This chain uses TRBV18 with TRBJ1-2; 9 nucleotides match TRBD1. Germline V lookup: CDR1 KGHSH, CDR2 LQKENI. With V trimmed by 2 bases and J by 4 bases, 2 bases remained unmatched. CDR3 length: 14 residues.

This chain connects TRBV29-1 to TRBJ2-1, with D perhaps matching TRBD1 (5 bases). The CDR3 loop spans 11 amino acids. V was shortened by 5 bases and J by 9 bases, with 11 bases between the two germline ends. The germline V gene has CDR1 SQVTM and CDR2 ANQGSEA. CDR3 in amino acids: CSVRRDGEQFF. CDR3 sequence (DNA): TGCAGCGTTCGCAGGGATGGTGAGCAGTTCTTC.

The chain uses TRBV9 and TRBJ1-2, with TRBD1 as a possible D gene (6 bases). Trimming pared 2 bases from V and 7 bases from J, leaving 15 bases between. CDR3 length equals 14 residues. The germline V gene has CDR1 SGDLS and CDR2 YYNGEE. CDR3 DNA sequence: TGTGCCAGCAGCGTGGGGACAACCTTAGGTGGCTACACCTTC. Translation: CASSVGTTLGGYTF.

The V gene is TRBV29-1, the J gene TRBJ1-1; a possible D gene is TRBD1 (5 bases). V gave up 4 bases and J gave up 1 base, with 19 bases separating them. From germline, CDR1 is SQVTM and CDR2 ANQGSEA. This CDR3 region has 16 residues. The CDR3 coding sequence is TGCAGCGTTGGGGGGGAGCAGGGTAGAGCGAACACTGAAGCTTTCTTT. Translated, it gives CSVGGEQGRANTEAFF.

The gene calls are TRBV5-4 and TRBJ2-2; possibly TRBD2 for D (7 bases). V shed 1 base and J shed 3 bases, with 16 bases lying between them. Germline CDR1 and CDR2: SGHNT and YYREEE (reference sequence). There are 17 residues in the CDR3. CDR3 loop: CASSLIVGGADTGELFF. The CDR3 DNA sequence: TGTGCCAGCAGCTTGATTGTTGGGGGGGCGGACACCGGGGAGCTGTTTTTT.

V is TRBV19 and J is TRBJ1-5; TRBD1 matches 9 bases. The CDR3 length is 16 residues. Germline V gene sequence: CDR1 LNHDA, CDR2 SQIVND (reference sequence). V trimming: 6 bases; J trimming: 0 bases; junction bases outside the gene matches: 6. The CDR3 reads CASRPGTGYSNQPQHF. The CDR3 region has the DNA TGTGCCAGTAGACCCGGGACAGGGTATAGCAATCAGCCCCAGCATTTT.

The J gene is TRBJ2-1, the V gene TRBV5-1; D is unclear. CDR1 and CDR2 from the germline V gene are SGHRS and YFSETQ. The ends were cut back, 2 bases at V and 10 bases at J, with 10 bases in the middle. The CDR3 is 12 amino acids. In nucleotides, the CDR3 is TGCGCCAGCAGCTTCGGAGTTGGGGAGCAGTTCTTC. This codes for CASSFGVGEQFF.

The chain's CDR3 is CASSKGKFGGGRTYEQYF. The CDR3 DNA follows: TGTGCCAGCAGCAAAGGGAAGTTTGGTGGCGGGAGGACCTACGAGCAGTACTTC. The chain links TRBV21-1 to TRBJ2-7; the DNA was not compared with TRBD2, the D call given in the table. TRBV21-1 is assigned pseudogene status. The CDR3 has 18 residues.

V and J are TRBV4-1 and TRBJ2-7; perhaps TRBD2 as D (6 bases). Germline assignment: CDR1 MGHRA and CDR2 YSYEKL. The germline V and J ends were trimmed by 0 bases and 0 bases, with 15 bases remaining between them. This CDR3 has 17 residues. The CDR3 is CASSQDPRGFSSYEQYF. The CDR3 nucleotides are TGCGCCAGCAGCCAAGACCCCCGGGGGTTTAGCTCCTACGAGCAGTACTTC.